Included here is one T cell receptor (beta chain) sequence, with context. It lacks a known antigen. Per-base qualities were not stored, and no clone one base away is much larger. In the germline V gene (reference sequence), CDR1 corresponds to SGHNT and CDR2 to YYREEE. V was cut back by 4 bases and J by 6 bases, leaving a gap of 16 bases between them. Measured from the cysteine to the phenylalanine, the CDR3 is 14 residues long. The DNA shown is the 42-base CDR3, in frame from base 1. These data originate in a study of blood T cell repertoires in COVID-19 (TCRdb year 2020). Study-wide context: Samples covering the acute and convalescent phases of COVID-19 were provided by collaborators in the United States, Italy and Spain. The prospective study material was composed of cDNA or gDNA derived from T cells, B-cell-depleted T cells, or PBMCs. Where available, HLA class I and class II types were obtained from metadata supplied by the sample provider rather than from assay-based typing. The repertoires were released in a freely available public database meant as a resource for research on the immune response to SARS-CoV-2. Subjects who had been exposed to COVID-19, were actively infected with it, or had recovered from it provided the deeply sampled blood TCRbeta repertoires that made up the dataset. Sample metadata almost always included a de-identified subject ID, COVID-19 status, age in years and sex. The samples were drawn from the first 160 participants of the ongoing ImmuneRACE study and from 1,254 subjects provided by 6 global collaborators.

Broad study findings and their caveats: How much clinical and demographic metadata was included differed by source and by participant, and the metadata was provided uncurated.

Whole blood was collected in K2EDTA tubes by collaborating institutions according to the institutions' own protocols. Collaborator samples were shipped for TCRbeta analysis as frozen whole blood, isolated PBMCs, or DNA extracted from either sample type. TCRbeta CDR3 regions were amplified from genomic DNA using the immunoSEQ Assay, a bias-controlled multiplex PCR. Under the source paper's analysis protocol: The number of nucleated cells in each sample was estimated by amplification of reference gene primers within the assay. To quantify the absolute abundance of each unique TCRbeta CDR3 rearrangement, sequence reads were collapsed and filtered. For each sample, productive Simpson clonality was calculated as the square root of Simpson's diversity index across productive rearrangements. The table was pulled from immuneACCESS by TCRdb, which kept in-frame rearrangements only. Such tables lose some clones; where checked, under half of the loss comes from unresolved V genes, and the rest has no known cause. That table supplies the V and J calls and clone size; D and trimming were determined from the DNA. The sample data list roughly 220,000 clones, and about four fifths of these were observed just once. The biggest ten clones account for roughly 2.3% of the sample.

The rearrangement joined TRBV5-4 to TRBJ1-1; TRBD1 is possibly the D segment (6 matching bases). Sequencing was done on a sample of peripheral blood. The source of this sequence is a woman aged 55-70 years with acute or convalescent COVID-19. DNA sequence: TGTGCCAGCAGCCCCGCTGGGGGGGCCGCTGAAGCTTTCTTT. Its amino acids are CASSPAGGAAEAFF.